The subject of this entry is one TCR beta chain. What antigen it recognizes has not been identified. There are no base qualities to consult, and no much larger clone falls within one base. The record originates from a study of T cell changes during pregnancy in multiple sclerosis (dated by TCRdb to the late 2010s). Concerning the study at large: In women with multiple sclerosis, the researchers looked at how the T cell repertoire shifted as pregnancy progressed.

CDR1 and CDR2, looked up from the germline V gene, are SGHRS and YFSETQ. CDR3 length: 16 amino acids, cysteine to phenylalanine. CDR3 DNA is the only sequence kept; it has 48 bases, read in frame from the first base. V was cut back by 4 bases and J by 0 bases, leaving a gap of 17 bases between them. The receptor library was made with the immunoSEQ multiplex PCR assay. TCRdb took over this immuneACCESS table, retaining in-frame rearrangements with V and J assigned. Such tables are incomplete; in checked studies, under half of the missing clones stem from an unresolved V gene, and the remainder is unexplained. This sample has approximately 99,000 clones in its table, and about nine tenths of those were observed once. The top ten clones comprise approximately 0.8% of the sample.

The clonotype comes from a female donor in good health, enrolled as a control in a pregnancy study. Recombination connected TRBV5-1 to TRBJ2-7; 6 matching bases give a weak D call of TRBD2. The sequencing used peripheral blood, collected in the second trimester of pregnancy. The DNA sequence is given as TGCGCCAGCAGCCCCGCTGGGGAGGTCAGCTCCTACGAGCAGTACTTC. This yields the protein CASSPAGEVSSYEQYF.